Listed below are T cell receptor beta chains from one sample, sequenced in a study of T cells in Graves' hyperthyroidism and ophthalmopathy. TCRdb re-derived calls from the multiplex PCR reads in MiXCR, one entry per CDR3 protein. The table shows about 520,000 distinct CDR3 sequences, with approximately 25% occurring only once. The sequenced material came from blood. Every receptor here comes from a woman in her 30s with Graves' ophthalmopathy. The CDR3 runs from the conserved cysteine through the conserved F or W. A D gene is named only where the DNA matches it firmly. Rows may omit the clone size; those that give it use once, few, many or a size class.

d_gene,abundance,j_gene,v_gene,CDR3aa,CDR3nt
NA,NA,TRBJ2-7,TRBV28,CASSPFYGETEAYEQYF,TGTGCCAGCAGCCCTTTCTATGGGGAAACCGAGGCCTACGAGCAGTACTTC
NA,few,TRBJ1-3,TRBV10-3,CAISLDMGLAAGNTIYF,TGTGCCATCAGCCTCGACATGGGACTTGCGGCCGGAAACACCATATATTTT
NA,few,TRBJ2-7,TRBV20-1,CSARRGGSSYEQYF,TGCAGTGCTAGACGGGGTGGGAGCTCCTACGAGCAGTACTTC
NA,NA,TRBJ2-7,TRBV7-2,CASSLALGQSGEQYF,TGTGCCAGCAGCTTAGCATTAGGCCAGTCAGGCGAGCAGTACTTC
NA,many,TRBJ2-5,TRBV20-1,CSFPGVETQYF,TGCAGTTTCCCGGGGGTAGAGACCCAGTACTTC
NA,many,TRBJ1-5,TRBV6-5,CASSYSNGGQHF,TGTGCCAGCAGTTACTCGAATGGAGGGCAGCATTTT
TRBD1,many,TRBJ2-5,TRBV6-5,CASSYTGTGRETQYF,TGTGCCAGCAGTTACACCGGGACAGGGAGAGAGACCCAGTACTTC
NA,many,TRBJ2-7,TRBV2,CASAQGGKPYEQYF,TGTGCCTCCGCTCAGGGGGGAAAACCCTACGAGCAGTACTTC
NA,NA,TRBJ2-2,TRBV29-1,CSVEVPPPNTGELFF,TGCAGCGTTGAAGTACCTCCACCGAACACCGGGGAGCTGTTTTTT
TRBD2,many,TRBJ2-2,TRBV27,CASSSLLLAGGYGELFF,TGTGCCAGCAGTTCCTTATTACTAGCGGGGGGCTACGGGGAGCTGTTTTTT
NA,NA,TRBJ1-1,TRBV19,CASSIEPWRNTEAFF,TGTGCCAGTAGTATAGAACCTTGGAGGAACACTGAAGCTTTCTTT
NA,many,TRBJ1-5,TRBV12-3/TRBV12-4,CASSKVGFDQPQHF,TGTGCCAGCAGTAAAGTAGGGTTTGATCAGCCCCAGCATTTT
NA,NA,TRBJ2-7,TRBV13,CASSLDMSYEQYF,TGTGCCAGCAGCTTGGATATGTCCTACGAGCAGTACTTC
TRBD1,many,TRBJ1-1,TRBV28,CASSIYRGYTEAFF,TGTGCCAGCAGTATATACAGGGGGTACACTGAAGCTTTCTTT
NA,many,TRBJ1-1,TRBV5-1,CASSLEGDGDTEAFF,TGCGCCAGCAGCTTGGAAGGGGATGGTGATACTGAAGCTTTCTTT
TRBD1,NA,TRBJ1-2,TRBV20-1,CSARDAGQGASGSYGYTF,TGCAGTGCTAGAGATGCGGGACAGGGGGCTTCGGGATCCTATGGCTACACCTTC
NA,many,TRBJ1-1,TRBV15,CATSETWNTEAFF,TGTGCCACCAGCGAAACGTGGAACACTGAAGCTTTCTTT
NA,many,TRBJ2-3,TRBV9,CASSVGTDTQYF,TGTGCCAGCAGCGTAGGTACAGATACGCAGTATTTT
TRBD1,NA,TRBJ1-1,TRBV6-5,CASSYLPGQGNTEASF,TGTGCCAGCAGTTATTTGCCGGGACAGGGGAACACTGAAGCTTCCTTT
NA,NA,TRBJ2-7,TRBV6-5,CASKSVEQYF,TGTGCCAGCAAATCCGTCGAGCAGTACTTC
NA,once,TRBJ2-7,TRBV7-2,CASSLGGQFFHEQYF,TGTGCCAGCAGCTTAGGCGGGCAGTTCTTCCACGAGCAGTACTTC
TRBD1,NA,TRBJ1-2,TRBV5-1,CASRHPDRGNYGYTF,TGCGCCAGCCGGCACCCGGACAGGGGGAACTATGGCTACACCTTC